This T cell receptor beta chain appears in the sequencing data of a study of radiotherapy plus CTLA-4 blockade in lung cancer. Study overall: Objective response was observed in about 19% of patients, and disease control in just over 30%. Study-wide points: The best predictor of response was reported to be early blood T cell clone dynamics, with interferon-beta. Clones derived from tumor TCRs expanded in blood after radiotherapy plus ipilimumab.

The CDR3 runs to 14 residues. Trimming cost V 1 base and J 6 bases; bases outside gene matches: 4. Germline CDR1 SGHVS, CDR2 FQNEAQ. Method: immunoSEQ multiplex PCR; TCRdb's copy keeps in-frame clones and lacks some. This sample yields around 45,000 clones, of which 73% are seen a single time; 3.5% belongs to the top ten. In the case of this clone: Its specificity is not known.

Focal radiation and CTLA-4 blockade (ipilimumab) were tested in chemo-refractory metastatic non-small-cell lung cancer patients. The V gene is TRBV7-8, the J gene TRBJ2-7; the match to TRBD1 covers 9 bases. Source: peripheral blood, taken from a patient treated with radiotherapy plus ipilimumab. The receptor was derived from a human donor with non-small cell lung cancer who had a complete response to radiotherapy plus ipilimumab. The CDR3 DNA reads TGTGCCAGCAGCTTAGGGGACAGGGTCGGCGAGCAGTACTTC. It encodes CASSLGDRVGEQYF.